The present TCR beta chain was sequenced within a study of shared clonotypes between healthy human individuals. Findings of the study overall: Naive subsets typically showed greater estimated richness than memory subsets.

The CDR3 covers 12 residues. The germline gives CDR1 SNHLY, CDR2 FYNNEI. Note on this clone: As yet, its antigen is unknown. One end of the junction does not line up with germline, which may come from a read error.

Clones were sequenced by immunoSEQ multiplex PCR, and TCRdb holds only the in-frame ones, with some missing. The profile shows 2 million to 2.5 million clones, approximately 95% of them singletons. The receptor's source is a man between 18 and 35 years old in good health. The chain carries TRBV2 and TRBJ1-2; unclear D gene. Specimen: naive CD4+ T cells sorted from blood. Specified subset: CD45RA+ positively selected. CDR3 sequence (DNA): TGTGCCAGCAGCGAAGAGAGGTTTGGCTACACCTTC. Translation: CASSEERFGYTF.